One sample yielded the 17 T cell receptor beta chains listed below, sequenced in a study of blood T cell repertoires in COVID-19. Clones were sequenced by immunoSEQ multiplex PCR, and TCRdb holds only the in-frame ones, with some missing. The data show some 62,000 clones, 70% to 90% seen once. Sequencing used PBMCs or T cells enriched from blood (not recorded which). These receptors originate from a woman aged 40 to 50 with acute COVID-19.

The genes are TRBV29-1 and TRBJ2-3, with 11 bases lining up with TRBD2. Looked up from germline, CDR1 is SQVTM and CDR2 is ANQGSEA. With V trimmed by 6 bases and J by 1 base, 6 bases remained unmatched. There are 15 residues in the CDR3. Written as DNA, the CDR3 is TGCAGCGTATCCGGACTAGCGGGTCGCACAGATACGCAGTATTTT. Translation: CSVSGLAGRTDTQYF.

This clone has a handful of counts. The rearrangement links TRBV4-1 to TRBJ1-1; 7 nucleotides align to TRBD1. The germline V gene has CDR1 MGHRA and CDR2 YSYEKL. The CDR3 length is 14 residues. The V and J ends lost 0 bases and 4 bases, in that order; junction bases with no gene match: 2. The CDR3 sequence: CASSQEQGRTEAFF. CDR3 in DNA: TGCGCCAGCAGCCAAGAACAGGGGCGCACTGAAGCTTTCTTT.

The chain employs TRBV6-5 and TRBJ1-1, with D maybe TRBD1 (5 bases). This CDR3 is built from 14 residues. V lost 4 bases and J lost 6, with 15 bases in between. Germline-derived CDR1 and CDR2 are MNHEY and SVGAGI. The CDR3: CASSLPGLPAEAFF. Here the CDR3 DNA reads TGTGCCAGCAGTTTACCGGGACTTCCTGCTGAAGCTTTCTTT.

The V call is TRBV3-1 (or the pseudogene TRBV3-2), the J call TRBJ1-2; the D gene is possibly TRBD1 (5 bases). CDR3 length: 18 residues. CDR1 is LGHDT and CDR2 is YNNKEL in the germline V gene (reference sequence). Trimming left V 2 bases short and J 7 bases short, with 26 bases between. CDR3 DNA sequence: TGTGCCAGCAGCCAATCTCGTCAAATAGATTCAGGGTCCCGTGGCTACACCTTC. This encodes CASSQSRQIDSGSRGYTF.

The CDR3 sequence is CASSLEQSTEAFF. In nucleotides, the CDR3 is TGCGCCAGCAGCTTGGAACAGTCCACTGAAGCTTTCTTT. The chain employs TRBV5-1 and TRBJ1-1; D gene ambiguous. The length of the CDR3 is 13 residues. The V end lost 0 bases, the J end lost 4 bases, and 7 bases lay between the germline ends. Germline assignment: CDR1 SGHRS and CDR2 YFSETQ.

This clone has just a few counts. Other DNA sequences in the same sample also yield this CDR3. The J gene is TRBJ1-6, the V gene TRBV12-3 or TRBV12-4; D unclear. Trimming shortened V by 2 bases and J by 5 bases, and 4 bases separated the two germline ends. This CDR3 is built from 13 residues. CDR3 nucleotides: TGTGCCAGCAGTTTAACAGATAATTCACCCCTCCACTTT. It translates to CASSLTDNSPLHF.

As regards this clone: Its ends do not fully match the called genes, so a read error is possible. CDR3 amino acids: CASREVGVNTEAFF. CDR3 DNA: TGTGCCAGCAGGGAAGTAGGGGTGAACACTGAAGCTTTCTTT. The rearrangement joins TRBV6-1 to TRBJ1-1; TRBD1 is a possible D gene (5 bases). Germline V gene lookup returns CDR1 MNHNS and CDR2 SASEGT. This CDR3 spans 14 amino acids.

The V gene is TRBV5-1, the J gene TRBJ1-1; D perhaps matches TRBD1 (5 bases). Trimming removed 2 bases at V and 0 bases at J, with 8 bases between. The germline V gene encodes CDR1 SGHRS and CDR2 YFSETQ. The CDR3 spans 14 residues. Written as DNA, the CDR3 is TGCGCCAGCAGCTTCGACAGCATGAACACTGAAGCTTTCTTT. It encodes CASSFDSMNTEAFF.

The CDR3: CASSVVGEGRLDTQYF. Here the CDR3 DNA reads TGTGCCAGCAGCGTAGTGGGGGAGGGCCGATTAGATACGCAGTATTTT. This sequence joins TRBV9 and TRBJ2-3; 7 bases align to TRBD2. This CDR3 contains 16 residues. Looked up from germline, CDR1 is SGDLS and CDR2 is YYNGEE. Trimming cost V 0 bases and J 5 bases; bases outside gene matches: 9.

CDR3 bases: TGCGCCAGCAGCCCCATCGCGGGACAGGTGAACACCGGGGAGCTGTTTTTT. It yields the protein CASSPIAGQVNTGELFF. The rearrangement joins TRBV5-1 to TRBJ2-2; 8 nucleotides agree with TRBD1. Looked up from germline, CDR1 is SGHRS and CDR2 is YFSETQ. The CDR3 covers 17 residues. V shed 4 bases, J shed 1 base, and the junction held 9 bases outside the gene matches.

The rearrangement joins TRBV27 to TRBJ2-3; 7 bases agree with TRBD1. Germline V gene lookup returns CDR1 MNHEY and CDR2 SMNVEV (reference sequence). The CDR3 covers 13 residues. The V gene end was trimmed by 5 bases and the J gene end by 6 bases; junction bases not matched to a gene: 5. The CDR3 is CASSTGQVDTQYF. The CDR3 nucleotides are TGTGCCAGCAGTACAGGACAGGTTGATACGCAGTATTTT.

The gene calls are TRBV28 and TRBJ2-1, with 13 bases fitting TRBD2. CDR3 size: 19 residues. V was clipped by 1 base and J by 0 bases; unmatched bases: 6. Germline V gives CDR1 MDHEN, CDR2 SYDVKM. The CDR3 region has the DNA TGTGCCAGCAGTTTATACGGACTAGCGGGGGCCCGCTCCTACAATGAGCAGTTCTTC. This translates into CASSLYGLAGARSYNEQFF.

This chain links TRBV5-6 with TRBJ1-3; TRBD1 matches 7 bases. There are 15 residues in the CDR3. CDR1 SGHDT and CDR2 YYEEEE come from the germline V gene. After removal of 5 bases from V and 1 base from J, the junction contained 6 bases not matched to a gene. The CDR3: CASSKRGPSGNTIYF. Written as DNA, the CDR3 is TGTGCCAGCAGTAAGAGGGGGCCGTCTGGAAACACCATATATTTT.

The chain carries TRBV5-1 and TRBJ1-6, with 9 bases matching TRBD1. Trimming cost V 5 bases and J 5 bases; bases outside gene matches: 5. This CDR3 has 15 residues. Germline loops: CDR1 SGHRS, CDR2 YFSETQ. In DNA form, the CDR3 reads TGCGCCAGCAGACCGGACAGGGGAAATAATTCACCCCTCCACTTT. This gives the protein CASRPDRGNNSPLHF.

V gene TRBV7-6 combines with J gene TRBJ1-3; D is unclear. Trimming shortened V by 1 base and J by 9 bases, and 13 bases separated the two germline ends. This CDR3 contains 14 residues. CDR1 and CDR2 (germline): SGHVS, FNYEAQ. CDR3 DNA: TGTGCCAGCAGCTTAGTGACCGGAGGTGGCACCATATATTTT. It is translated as CASSLVTGGGTIYF.

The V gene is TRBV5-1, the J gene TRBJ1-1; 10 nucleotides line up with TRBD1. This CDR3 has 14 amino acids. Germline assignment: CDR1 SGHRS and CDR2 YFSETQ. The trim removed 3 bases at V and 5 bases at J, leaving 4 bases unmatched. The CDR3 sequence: CASSSGQGGTEAFF. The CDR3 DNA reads TGCGCCAGCAGCTCCGGACAGGGGGGGACTGAAGCTTTCTTT. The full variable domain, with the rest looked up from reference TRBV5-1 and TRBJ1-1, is KAGVTQTPRYLIKTRGQQVTLSCSPISGHRSVSWYQQTPGQGLQFLFEYFSETQRNKGNFPGRFSGRQFSNSRSEMNVSTLELGDSALYLCASSSGQGGTEAFFGQGTRLTVV.

The CDR3 DNA reads as TGTGCCAGCGCCCGCGATGGAGGAGGCTACACCTTC. This sequence encodes CASARDGGGYTF. This chain uses TRBV2 with TRBJ1-2; unclear D gene. The length of the CDR3 is 12 residues. V lost 8 bases to trimming and J lost 8 bases, with 15 bases between them. The germline V gene has CDR1 SNHLY and CDR2 FYNNEI.